The subject of this entry is one T cell receptor (beta chain). Per the original methods: Amplification of reference gene primers provided the estimated nucleated cell counts. Sequenced by immunoSEQ multiplex PCR; TCRdb stores in-frame clones only, minus some. V, J and clone size are taken as reported in that table, and D and trimming were inferred from the DNA itself. This table has 200,000 to 250,000 clones, 88% appearing once. The CDR3 totals 10 residues. Trimming shortened V by 7 bases and J by 3 bases, and 3 bases separated the two germline ends. The germline CDR1 and CDR2 sequences are SGHAT and FQNNGV. These data belong to a study of blood T cell repertoires in COVID-19. On the study more broadly: The origin of the acute and convalescent COVID-19 samples was the United States, Italy and Spain. T cells, B-cell-depleted T cells, or PBMCs provided the cDNA or gDNA that served as material.

Sequenced input: peripheral blood. The V and J genes are TRBV11-2 and TRBJ1-2; D gene uncertain. This receptor was identified in a man between 18 and 35 years old with active or convalescent COVID-19. In DNA, the CDR3 is TGTGCCAGCACTTACTATGGCTACACCTTC. Its translation: CASTYYGYTF.